This T cell receptor beta chain appears in the sequencing data of a study of shared clonotypes between healthy human individuals. Background on the study: With ages of 18 to 49, the donors were two women and three men. Study-level findings and limits: Naive subsets generally had larger estimated richness than memory subsets. Clonotype sharing across donors was expected to vary with sequencing depth.

As concerns this clone: No antigen is known for it.

Profiling relied on immunoSEQ multiplex PCR, and the TCRdb table lists in-frame clones only, not all of them. The profile covers about 2 million clones, with just under 95% appearing a single time and 0.9% to 1.4% taken by the ten largest. Terminally differentiated effector memory CD45RA+ cells were excluded from the naive CD8 cells, which were CD45RO-negative and positively selected for CCR7. Germline V gene data show CDR1 as LNHNV and CDR2 as YYDKDF (reference sequence). Deletions cut 3 bases from V and 4 bases from J, with 13 bases between. The CDR3 covers 15 residues. The receptor's source is a man younger than 35 in good health. The chain has TRBV15 and TRBJ1-5; D unresolved. What was sequenced was naive CD8+ T cells sorted from blood. Here the CDR3 DNA reads TGTGCCACCAGCAGGGGTTTAGAGGGAAATCAGCCCCAGCATTTT. It specifies CATSRGLEGNQPQHF. Full variable domain (remainder filled in from reference TRBV15 and TRBJ1-5): DAMVIQNPRYQVTQFGKPVTLSCSQTLNHNVMYWYQQKSSQAPKLLFHYYDKDFNNEADTPDNFQSRRPNTSFCFLDIRSPGLGDTAMYLCATSRGLEGNQPQHFGDGTRLSIL.